Sequencing of this TCR beta chain was carried out in a study of T cells after yellow fever vaccination. Study results and caveats: Though weaker, the secondary response peaked faster, on day 5 versus 15. Shared CD4/CD8 clonotypes were a small share, likely from convergent recombination. Boosting was followed by the reappearance of most primary-vaccination clones (around 95% CD4, 85% to 90% CD8).

This clonotype was detected many times. Its antigen is undetermined. The germline V and J ends were trimmed by 4 bases and 1 base, with 8 bases remaining between them. The CDR3 contains 13 residues. Germline values: CDR1 SEHNR, CDR2 FQNEAQ (reference sequence). 5'RACE template switching added a universal primer site and UMIs to TCR cDNA. TCRdb re-derived calls from the 5' RACE reads in MiXCR, one entry per CDR3 protein. The sample contains about 99,000 distinct CDR3 sequences, roughly 5.8% of which appear only once. This specimen was CD8+ T cells sorted from PBMCs, taken 10 days after the yellow fever booster vaccination. V usage is TRBV7-9 and J usage is TRBJ2-7; the D gene is possibly TRBD2 (5 bases). This receptor was taken from a man aged 18 to 30 who received the YFV17D yellow fever vaccine. The CDR3 nucleotides read TGTGCCAGCAGCTCTCGGACTTCCTACGAGCAGTACTTC. It codes for CASSSRTSYEQYF. Together with reference TRBV7-9 and TRBJ2-7, the CDR3 gives the full variable domain: DTGVSQNPRHKITKRGQNVTFRCDPISEHNRLYWYRQTLGQGPEFLTYFQNEAQLEKSRLLSDRFSAERPKGSFSTLEIQRTEQGDSAMYLCASSSRTSYEQYFGPGTRLTVT.